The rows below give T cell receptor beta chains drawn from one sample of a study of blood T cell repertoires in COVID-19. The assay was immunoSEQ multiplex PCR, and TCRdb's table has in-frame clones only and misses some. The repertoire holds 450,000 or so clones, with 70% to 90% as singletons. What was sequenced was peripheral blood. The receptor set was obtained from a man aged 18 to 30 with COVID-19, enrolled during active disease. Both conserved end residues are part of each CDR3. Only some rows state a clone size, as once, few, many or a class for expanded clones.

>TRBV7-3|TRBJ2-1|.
CASSPGGTLTEQFF
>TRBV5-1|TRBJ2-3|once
CASSLPGTSSADTQYF
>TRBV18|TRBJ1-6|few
CASSPNEAGGNSPLHF
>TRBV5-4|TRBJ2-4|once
CASSFEASGGRKNIQYF
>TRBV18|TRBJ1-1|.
CASSAEQGAEAFF
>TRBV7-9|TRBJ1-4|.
CASSDDSGPNEKLFF
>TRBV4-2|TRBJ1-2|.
CASSHRRGSVYGYTF
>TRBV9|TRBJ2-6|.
CASSVGGAGANVLTF
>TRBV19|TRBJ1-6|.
CASSRGQGGSPLHF
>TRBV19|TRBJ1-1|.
CASSEIGRTEAFF
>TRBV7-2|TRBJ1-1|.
CASRPRQGPNTEAFF
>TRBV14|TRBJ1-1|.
CASKKGASTEAFF
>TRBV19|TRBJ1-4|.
CASSIRGEKLFF
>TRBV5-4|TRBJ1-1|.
CASSPGTVTEAFF
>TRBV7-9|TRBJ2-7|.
CASSLGRGSEQYF
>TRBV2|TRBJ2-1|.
CASSGQPLGTINEQFF
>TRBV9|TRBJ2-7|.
CASSSRGAGEQYF
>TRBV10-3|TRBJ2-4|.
CAISEHRDRGENIQYF
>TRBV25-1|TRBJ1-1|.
CASSDPTRLDTEAFF
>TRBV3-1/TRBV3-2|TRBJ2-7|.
CASSQAPIEAYEQYF
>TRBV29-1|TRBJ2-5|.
CSVPRDRVETQYF
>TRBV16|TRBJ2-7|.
CASSFNRAFSLYEQYF
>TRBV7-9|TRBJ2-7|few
CASSLENSYEQYF
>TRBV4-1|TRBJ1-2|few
CASSQLSGTTYGYTF
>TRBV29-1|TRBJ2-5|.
CSVAGGMSRETQYF
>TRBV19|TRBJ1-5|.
CASSIKAGYSNQPQHF
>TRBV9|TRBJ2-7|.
CASSGGGSYEQYF
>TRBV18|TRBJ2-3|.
CASSRDRAGDTQYF
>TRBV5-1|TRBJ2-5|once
CASSLESGRTETQYF
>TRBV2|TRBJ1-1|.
CASSNRAGTEAFF
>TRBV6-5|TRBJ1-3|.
CASSPLPRGNTIYF